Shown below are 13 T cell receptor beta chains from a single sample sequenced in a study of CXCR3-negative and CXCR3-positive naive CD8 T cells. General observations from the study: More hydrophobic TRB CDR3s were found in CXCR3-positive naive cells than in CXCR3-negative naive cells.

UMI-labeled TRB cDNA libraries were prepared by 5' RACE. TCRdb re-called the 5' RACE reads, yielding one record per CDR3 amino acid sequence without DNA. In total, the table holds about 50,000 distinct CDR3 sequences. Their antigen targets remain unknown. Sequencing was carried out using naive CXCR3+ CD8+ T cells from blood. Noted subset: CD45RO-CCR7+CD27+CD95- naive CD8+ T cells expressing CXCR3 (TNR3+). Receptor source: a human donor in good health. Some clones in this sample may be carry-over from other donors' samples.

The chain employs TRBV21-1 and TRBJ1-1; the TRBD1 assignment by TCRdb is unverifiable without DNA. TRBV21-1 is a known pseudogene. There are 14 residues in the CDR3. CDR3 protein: CASSKGGENTEAFF.

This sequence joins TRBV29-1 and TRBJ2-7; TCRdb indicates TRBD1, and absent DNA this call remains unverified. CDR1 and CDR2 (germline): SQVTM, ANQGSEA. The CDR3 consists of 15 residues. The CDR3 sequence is CSVEDGDRGDYEQYF.

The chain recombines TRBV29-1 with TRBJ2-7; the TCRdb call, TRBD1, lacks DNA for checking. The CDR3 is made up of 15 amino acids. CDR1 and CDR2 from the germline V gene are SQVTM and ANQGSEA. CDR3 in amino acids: CSVRQGELSSYEQYF.

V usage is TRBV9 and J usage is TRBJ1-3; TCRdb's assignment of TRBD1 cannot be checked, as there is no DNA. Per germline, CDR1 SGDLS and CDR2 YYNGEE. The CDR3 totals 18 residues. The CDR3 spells CASSAPLDRPESGNTIYF.

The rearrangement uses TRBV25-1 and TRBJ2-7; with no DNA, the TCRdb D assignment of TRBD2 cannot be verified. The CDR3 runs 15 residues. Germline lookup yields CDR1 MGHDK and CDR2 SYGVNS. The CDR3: CASSVSGTTGYEQYF.

CDR3: CASSQERNTGELFF. V usage is TRBV14 and J usage is TRBJ2-2. Germline V gene lookup returns CDR1 SGHDN and CDR2 FVKESK. The length of the CDR3 is 14 residues.

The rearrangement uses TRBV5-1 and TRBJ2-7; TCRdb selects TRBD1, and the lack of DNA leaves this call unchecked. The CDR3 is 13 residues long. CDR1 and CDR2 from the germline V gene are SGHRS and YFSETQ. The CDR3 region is CASNPTGGGEQYF.

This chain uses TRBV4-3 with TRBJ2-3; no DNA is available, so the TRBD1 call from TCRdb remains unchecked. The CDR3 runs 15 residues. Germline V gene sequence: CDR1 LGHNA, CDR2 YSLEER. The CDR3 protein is CASSQEGTASDTQYF.

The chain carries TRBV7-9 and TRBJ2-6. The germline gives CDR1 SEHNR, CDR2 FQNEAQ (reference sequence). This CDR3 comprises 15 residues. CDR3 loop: CASSPLRPGANVLTF.

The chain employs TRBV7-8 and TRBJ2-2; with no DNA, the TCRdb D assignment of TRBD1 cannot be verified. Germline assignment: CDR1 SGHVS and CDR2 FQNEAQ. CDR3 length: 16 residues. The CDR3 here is CASSYRDRENTGELFF. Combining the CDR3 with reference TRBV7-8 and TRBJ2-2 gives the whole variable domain GAGVSQSPRYKVAKRGQDVALRCDPISGHVSLFWYQQALGQGPEFLTYFQNEAQLDKSGLPSDRFFAERPEGSVSTLKIQRTQQEDSAVYLCASSYRDRENTGELFFGEGSRLTVL.

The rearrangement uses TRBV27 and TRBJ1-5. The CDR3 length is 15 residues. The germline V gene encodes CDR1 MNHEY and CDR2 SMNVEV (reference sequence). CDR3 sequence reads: CASSLIPIGNQPQHF.

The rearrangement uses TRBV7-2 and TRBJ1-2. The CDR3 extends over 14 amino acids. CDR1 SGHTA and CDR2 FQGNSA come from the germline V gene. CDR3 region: CASSPRLFNYGYTF. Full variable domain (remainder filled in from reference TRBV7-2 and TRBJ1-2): GAGVSQSPSNKVTEKGKDVELRCDPISGHTALYWYRQSLGQGLEFLIYFQGNSAPDKSGLPSDRFSAERTGGSVSTLTIQRTQQEDSAVYLCASSPRLFNYGYTFGSGTRLTVV.

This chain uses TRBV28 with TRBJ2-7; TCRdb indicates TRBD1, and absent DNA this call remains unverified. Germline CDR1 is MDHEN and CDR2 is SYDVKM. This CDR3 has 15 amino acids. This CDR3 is CASSPHRGGPAEQYF.